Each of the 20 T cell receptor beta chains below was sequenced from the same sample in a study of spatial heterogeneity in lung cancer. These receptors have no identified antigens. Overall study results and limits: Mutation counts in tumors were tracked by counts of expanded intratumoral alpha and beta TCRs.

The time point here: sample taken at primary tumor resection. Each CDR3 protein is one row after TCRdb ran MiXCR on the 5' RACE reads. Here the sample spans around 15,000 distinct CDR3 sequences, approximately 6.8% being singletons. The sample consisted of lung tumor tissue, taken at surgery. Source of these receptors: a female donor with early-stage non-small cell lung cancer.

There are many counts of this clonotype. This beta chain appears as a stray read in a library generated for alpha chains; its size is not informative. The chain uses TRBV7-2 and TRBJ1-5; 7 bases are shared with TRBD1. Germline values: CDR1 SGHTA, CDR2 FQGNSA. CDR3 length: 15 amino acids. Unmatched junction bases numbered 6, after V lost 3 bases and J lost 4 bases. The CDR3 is CASSFQGGENQPQHF. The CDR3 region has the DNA TGTGCCAGCAGCTTTCAGGGGGGTGAGAATCAGCCCCAGCATTTT. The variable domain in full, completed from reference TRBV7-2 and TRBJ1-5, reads GAGVSQSPSNKVTEKGKDVELRCDPISGHTALYWYRQSLGQGLEFLIYFQGNSAPDKSGLPSDRFSAERTGGSVSTLTIQRTQQEDSAVYLCASSFQGGENQPQHFGDGTRLSIL.

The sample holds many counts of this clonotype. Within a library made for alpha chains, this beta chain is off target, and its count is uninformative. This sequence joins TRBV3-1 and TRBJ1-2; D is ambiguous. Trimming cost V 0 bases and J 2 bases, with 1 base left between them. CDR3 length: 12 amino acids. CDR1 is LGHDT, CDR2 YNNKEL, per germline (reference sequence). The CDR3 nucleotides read TGTGCCAGCAGCCAAGACAACTATGGCTACACCTTC. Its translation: CASSQDNYGYTF.

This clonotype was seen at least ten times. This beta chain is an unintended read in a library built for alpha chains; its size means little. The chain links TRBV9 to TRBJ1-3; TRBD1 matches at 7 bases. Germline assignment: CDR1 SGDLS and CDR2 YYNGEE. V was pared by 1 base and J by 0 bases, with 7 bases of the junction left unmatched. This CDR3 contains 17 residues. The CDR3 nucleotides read TGTGCCAGCAGCGTAAATAGGGGGCCTTCCTCTGGAAACACCATATATTTT. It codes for CASSVNRGPSSGNTIYF.

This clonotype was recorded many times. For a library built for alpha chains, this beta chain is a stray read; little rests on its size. CDR3 region: CASSSNSGAEQFF. The CDR3 bases are TGTGCCAGCAGTTCCAATAGCGGCGCTGAGCAGTTCTTC. This chain connects TRBV12-3 or TRBV12-4 to TRBJ2-1, with D perhaps TRBD2 (6 bases). Trimming left V 4 bases short and J 9 bases short, with 13 bases between. The CDR3 has 13 residues.

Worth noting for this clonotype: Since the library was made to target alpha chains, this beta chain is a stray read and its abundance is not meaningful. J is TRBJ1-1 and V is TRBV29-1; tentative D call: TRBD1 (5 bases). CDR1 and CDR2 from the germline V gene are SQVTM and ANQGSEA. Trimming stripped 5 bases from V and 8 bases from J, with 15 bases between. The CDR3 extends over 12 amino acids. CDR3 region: CSVLKPGGEAFF. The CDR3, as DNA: TGCAGCGTTCTAAAACCCGGGGGGGAAGCTTTCTTT.

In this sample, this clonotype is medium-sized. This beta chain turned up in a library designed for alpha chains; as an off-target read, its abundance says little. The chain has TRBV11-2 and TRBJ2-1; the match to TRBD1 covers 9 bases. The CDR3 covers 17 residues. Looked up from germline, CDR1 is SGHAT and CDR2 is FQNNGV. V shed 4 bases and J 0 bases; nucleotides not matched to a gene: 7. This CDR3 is CASSSIQGAGSYNEQFF. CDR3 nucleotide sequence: TGTGCCAGCAGCTCGATACAGGGGGCAGGCTCCTACAATGAGCAGTTCTTC.

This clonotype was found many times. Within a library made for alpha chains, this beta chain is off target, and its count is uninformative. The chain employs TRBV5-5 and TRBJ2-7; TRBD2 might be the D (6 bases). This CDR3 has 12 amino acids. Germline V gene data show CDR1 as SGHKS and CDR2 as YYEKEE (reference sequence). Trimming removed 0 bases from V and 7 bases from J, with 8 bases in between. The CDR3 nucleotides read TGTGCCAGCAGCTTGGGGACTAAGGAGCAGTACTTC. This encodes CASSLGTKEQYF.

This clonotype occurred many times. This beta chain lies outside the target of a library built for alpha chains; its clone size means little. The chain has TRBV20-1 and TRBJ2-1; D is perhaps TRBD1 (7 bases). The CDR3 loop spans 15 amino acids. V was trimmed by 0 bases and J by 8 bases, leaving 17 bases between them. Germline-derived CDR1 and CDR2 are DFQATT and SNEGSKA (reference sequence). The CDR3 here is CSARDPGGSADEQFF. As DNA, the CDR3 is TGCAGTGCTAGAGATCCAGGGGGGTCCGCCGATGAGCAGTTCTTC.

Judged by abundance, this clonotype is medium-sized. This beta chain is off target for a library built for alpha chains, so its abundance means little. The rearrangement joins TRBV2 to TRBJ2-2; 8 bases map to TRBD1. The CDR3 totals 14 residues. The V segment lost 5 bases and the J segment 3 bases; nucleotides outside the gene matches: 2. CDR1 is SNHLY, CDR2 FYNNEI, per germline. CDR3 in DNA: TGTGCCAGCAGTCAACAGGGGGACACCGGGGAGCTGTTTTTT. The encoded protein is CASSQQGDTGELFF.

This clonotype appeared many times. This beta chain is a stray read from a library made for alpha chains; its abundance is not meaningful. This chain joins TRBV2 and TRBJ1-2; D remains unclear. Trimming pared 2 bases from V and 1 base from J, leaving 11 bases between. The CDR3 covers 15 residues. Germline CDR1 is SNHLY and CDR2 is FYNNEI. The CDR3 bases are TGTGCCAGCAGTGAACCAACGGACTTTAACTATGGCTACACCTTC. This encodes CASSEPTDFNYGYTF.

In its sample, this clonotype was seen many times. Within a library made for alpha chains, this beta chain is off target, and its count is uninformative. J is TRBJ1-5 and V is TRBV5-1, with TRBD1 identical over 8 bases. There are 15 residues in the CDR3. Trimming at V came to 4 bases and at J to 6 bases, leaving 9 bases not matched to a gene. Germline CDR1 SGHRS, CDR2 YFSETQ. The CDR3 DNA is TGCGCCAGCAGCCTTTCGGACAGGGAAGGTCAGCCCCAGCATTTT. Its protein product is CASSLSDREGQPQHF.

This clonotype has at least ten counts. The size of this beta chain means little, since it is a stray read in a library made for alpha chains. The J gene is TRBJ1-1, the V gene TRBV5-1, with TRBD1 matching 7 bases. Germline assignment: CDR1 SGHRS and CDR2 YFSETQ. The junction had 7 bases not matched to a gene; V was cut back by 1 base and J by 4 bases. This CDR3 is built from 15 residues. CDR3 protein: CASSLRTGQATEAFF. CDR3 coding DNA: TGCGCCAGCAGCTTGCGGACAGGACAAGCCACTGAAGCTTTCTTT.

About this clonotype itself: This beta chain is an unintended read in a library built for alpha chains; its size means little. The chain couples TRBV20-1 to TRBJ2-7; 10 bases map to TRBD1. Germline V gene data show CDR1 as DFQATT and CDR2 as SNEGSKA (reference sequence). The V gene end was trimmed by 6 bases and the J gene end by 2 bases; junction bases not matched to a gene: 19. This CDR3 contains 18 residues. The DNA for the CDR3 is TGCAGTGCACGCCAGCAGGGTTCCGGGACAGGGGCGGCCTACGAGCAGTACTTC. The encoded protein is CSARQQGSGTGAAYEQYF.

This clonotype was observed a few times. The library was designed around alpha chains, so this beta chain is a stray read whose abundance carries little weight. The CDR3 protein is CASTPRGEGTDTQYF. The CDR3 region has the DNA TGTGCCAGTACACCCAGGGGGGAGGGCACAGATACGCAGTATTTT. The chain uses TRBV12-3 or TRBV12-4 and TRBJ2-3, with D maybe TRBD1 (7 bases). There are 15 residues in the CDR3. V lost 9 bases and J lost 1, with 17 bases in between.

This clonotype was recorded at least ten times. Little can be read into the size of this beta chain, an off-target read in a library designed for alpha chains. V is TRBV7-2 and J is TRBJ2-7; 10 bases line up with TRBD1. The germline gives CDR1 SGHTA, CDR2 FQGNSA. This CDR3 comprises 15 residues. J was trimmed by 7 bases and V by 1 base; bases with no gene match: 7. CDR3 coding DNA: TGTGCCAGCAGCTTAGAGGGACAGGGGTATAGAGAGCAGTACTTC. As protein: CASSLEGQGYREQYF.

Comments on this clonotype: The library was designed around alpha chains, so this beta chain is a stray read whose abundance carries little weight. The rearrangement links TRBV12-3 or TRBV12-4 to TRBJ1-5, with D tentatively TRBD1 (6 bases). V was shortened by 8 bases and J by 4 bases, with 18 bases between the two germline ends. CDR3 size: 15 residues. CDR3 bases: TGTGCCAGCGGCGACAGGCGGGGAGTAAATCAGCCCCAGCATTTT. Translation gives CASGDRRGVNQPQHF.

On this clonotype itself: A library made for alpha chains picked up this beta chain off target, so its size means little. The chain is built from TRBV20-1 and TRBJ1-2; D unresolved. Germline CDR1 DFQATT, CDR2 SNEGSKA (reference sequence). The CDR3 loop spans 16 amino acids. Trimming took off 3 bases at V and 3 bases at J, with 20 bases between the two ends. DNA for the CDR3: TGCAGTGCTAGCGCCGGCCGGGATCGGGTACACTATGGCTACACCTTC. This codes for CSASAGRDRVHYGYTF.

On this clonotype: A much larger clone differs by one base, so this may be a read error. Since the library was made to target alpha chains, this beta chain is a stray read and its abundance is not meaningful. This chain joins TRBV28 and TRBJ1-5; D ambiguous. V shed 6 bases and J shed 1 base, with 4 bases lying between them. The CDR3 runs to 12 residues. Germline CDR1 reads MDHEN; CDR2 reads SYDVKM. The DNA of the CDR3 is TGTGCCAGCAGAGAAAGCAATCAGCCCCAGCATTTT. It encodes CASRESNQPQHF. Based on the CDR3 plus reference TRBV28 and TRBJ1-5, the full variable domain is DVKVTQSSRYLVKRTGEKVFLECVQDMDHENMFWYRQDPGLGLRLIYFSYDVKMKEKGDIPEGYSVSREKKERFSLILESASTNQTSMYLCASRESNQPQHFGDGTRLSIL.

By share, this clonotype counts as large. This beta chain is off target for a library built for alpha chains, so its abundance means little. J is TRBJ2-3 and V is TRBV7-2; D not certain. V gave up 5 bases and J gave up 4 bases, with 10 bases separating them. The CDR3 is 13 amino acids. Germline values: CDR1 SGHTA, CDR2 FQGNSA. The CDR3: CASSRNRADTQYF. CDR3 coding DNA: TGTGCCAGCAGCCGAAATAGGGCAGATACGCAGTATTTT.

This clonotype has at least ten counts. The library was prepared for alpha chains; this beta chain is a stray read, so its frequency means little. CDR3 residues: CRIRGTGDTEAFF. The CDR3 bases are TGCAGGATAAGGGGGACAGGGGACACTGAAGCTTTCTTT. V gene TRBV29-1 combines with J gene TRBJ1-1; 10 positions agree with TRBD1. This CDR3 spans 13 amino acids. The V gene's germline CDR1 is SQVTM and CDR2 ANQGSEA.